A single sample is the source of the 7 T cell receptor beta chains below, sequenced in a study of OX40 agonist ivuxolimab in advanced cancers. Libraries were prepared by immunoSEQ multiplex PCR; TCRdb keeps only in-frame clonotypes and omits some of them. Of about 48,000 clones listed, 70% to 90% are singletons. The sample was CD4+ or CD8+ T cells sorted from blood, taken in a trial of the OX40 agonist ivuxolimab. These receptor sequences come from an adult with an advanced solid tumor such as melanoma, head and neck, liver or kidney cancer.

This clone was seen once. CDR3 sequence reads: CASSHARDRPNTEAFF. The CDR3 nucleotides are TGCGCCAGCAGCCACGCCCGGGACAGGCCTAACACTGAAGCTTTCTTT. The V gene is TRBV4-3, the J gene TRBJ1-1; 8 bases align to TRBD1. The J segment lost 2 bases and the V segment lost 3 bases, leaving 8 bases of the junction unmatched. Per germline, CDR1 LGHNA and CDR2 YSLEER. This CDR3 is 16 amino acids long.

The genes are TRBV6-6 and TRBJ1-1, with D possibly matching TRBD1 (6 bases). V gave up 4 bases and J gave up 2 bases, with 14 bases separating them. Germline values: CDR1 MNHNY, CDR2 SVGAGI (reference sequence). This CDR3 is 15 amino acids long. CDR3 bases: TGTGCCAGCAGTTTATCGGGGGCGCCTAACACTGAAGCTTTCTTT. It is translated as CASSLSGAPNTEAFF.

This chain links TRBV7-2 with TRBJ2-2, with D unresolved. Germline values: CDR1 SGHTA, CDR2 FQGNSA. The length of the CDR3 is 17 residues. The V end was cut by 1 base, the J end by 1 base, with 13 bases between. This CDR3 reads CASSLVGPRVNTGELFF. The CDR3 coding sequence is TGTGCCAGCAGCTTAGTTGGTCCACGGGTGAACACCGGGGAGCTGTTTTTT.

This clone has just one count. The V call is TRBV6-5, the J call TRBJ1-1, with 8 bases that match TRBD1. Germline V gene data show CDR1 as MNHEY and CDR2 as SVGAGI. V dropped 2 bases and J dropped 3; count of bases not matched to a gene: 5. The CDR3 runs 15 residues. CDR3 region: CASSYGQGLDTEAFF. The CDR3 DNA sequence: TGTGCCAGCAGTTACGGACAGGGCTTGGACACTGAAGCTTTCTTT.

The chain has TRBV28 and TRBJ2-7; D possibly corresponds to TRBD1 (6 bases). Germline CDR1 and CDR2: MDHEN and SYDVKM. The CDR3 has 14 residues. Trimming removed 3 bases at V and 0 bases at J, with 9 bases between. CDR3 bases: TGTGCCAGCAGTTTCGGACAGCCCTCCTACGAGCAGTACTTC. Its translation is CASSFGQPSYEQYF.

The J gene is TRBJ1-3, the V gene TRBV4-2, with no clear D. Trimming took 0 bases from V and 0 from J, leaving 12 bases between them. The CDR3 contains 17 residues. Germline V gene lookup returns CDR1 LGHNA and CDR2 YNFKEQ. In nucleotides, the CDR3 is TGTGCCAGCAGCCAAGAAGGTCCAGAATTCTCTGGAAACACCATATATTTT. Protein product: CASSQEGPEFSGNTIYF.

This clone occurred once. The chain combines TRBV4-1 with TRBJ2-3; 11 bases match TRBD2. Unmatched junction bases numbered 5, after V lost 1 base and J lost 5 bases. The germline gives CDR1 MGHRA, CDR2 YSYEKL. The CDR3 has 16 amino acids. CDR3 region: CASSQVLAGGRDTQYF. The CDR3 DNA reads TGCGCCAGCAGCCAAGTCCTAGCGGGGGGCCGAGATACGCAGTATTTT.